This is a list of T cell receptor beta chains from one sample in a study of blood T cell repertoires in COVID-19. The assay was immunoSEQ multiplex PCR, and TCRdb's table has in-frame clones only and misses some. The table shows 200,000 to 250,000 clones, with around 90% occurring only once. What was sequenced was peripheral blood. All receptors derive from a man aged 25-45 years with COVID-19, enrolled during active disease. Each CDR3 is given with its conserved first and last residue. Each record gives: D gene, V gene, clone size, J gene, CDR3 protein, CDR3 DNA. A D gene is named only where the DNA matches it firmly. The size field is filled for only some rows; it gives once, few, many or a size class.

>TRBD1|TRBV4-2|once|TRBJ1-6
CASSQETGGYNSPLHF
TGTGCCAGCAGCCAAGAAACAGGGGGGTATAATTCACCCCTCCACTTT
>-|TRBV18|-|TRBJ2-3
CASSPPGTDTQYF
TGTGCCAGCTCCCCCCCCGGCACAGATACGCAGTATTTT
>TRBD2|TRBV11-2|-|TRBJ2-3
CASSRGTSGNTDTQYF
TGTGCCAGCAGCCGCGGGACTAGCGGGAACACAGATACGCAGTATTTT
>-|TRBV7-9|-|TRBJ1-6
CASSWRDSDNSPLHF
TGTGCCAGCAGTTGGCGAGACAGCGATAATTCACCCCTCCACTTT
>TRBD1|TRBV30|-|TRBJ1-5
CAWGTGGLNGPQHF
TGTGCCTGGGGGACAGGGGGCTTAAATGGGCCCCAGCATTTT
>TRBD2|TRBV27|once|TRBJ2-1
CASSLMDVAGGPRNEQFF
TGTGCCAGCAGTTTAATGGACGTAGCGGGAGGGCCCAGGAATGAGCAGTTCTTC
>TRBD2|TRBV24-1|-|TRBJ2-1
CATSDLGLAGVNEQFF
TGTGCCACCAGTGATTTAGGACTAGCGGGAGTGAATGAGCAGTTCTTC
>TRBD1|TRBV18|-|TRBJ1-5
CASTGQGDQPQHF
TGTGCCAGCACGGGACAGGGTGATCAGCCCCAGCATTTT
>TRBD1|TRBV14|-|TRBJ1-5
CASSRNSSGQGSSRLGEPQHF
TGTGCCAGCAGCCGGAATAGCTCGGGACAGGGATCAAGTCGACTGGGGGAGCCCCAGCATTTT
>TRBD1|TRBV12-3/TRBV12-4|-|TRBJ1-2
CASSPGQLYGYTF
TGTGCCAGCAGTCCGGGACAGCTCTATGGCTACACCTTC
>TRBD2|TRBV7-2|-|TRBJ2-3
CASSLVSSGERRRTDTQYF
TGTGCCAGCAGCTTAGTATCTAGCGGGGAAAGGCGCCGCACAGATACGCAGTATTTT
>-|TRBV6-1|-|TRBJ1-1
CASSEVNREAFF
TGTGCCAGCAGTGAAGTTAACAGAGAAGCTTTCTTT
>TRBD2|TRBV7-2|few|TRBJ2-7
CASSLDGAGVYEQYF
TGTGCCAGCAGCTTAGACGGAGCGGGGGTCTACGAGCAGTACTTC